The 5 T cell receptor beta chains below were found in one sample sequenced in a study of blood T cells in healthy people across ages. Sample-barcoded 5' priming and a J-beta primer mix drove a second PCR of about 6 to 12 cycles. TCRdb reprocessed the 5' RACE reads via MiXCR and lists one record per CDR3 protein. This table holds 800,000 to 950,000 distinct CDR3 sequences, around 36% found once. Specimen: blood. The source is a man between 18 and 35 years old in good health.

This chain uses TRBV6-5 with TRBJ1-1, with D tentatively TRBD1 (6 bases). The CDR3 is 13 residues long. CDR1 and CDR2 (germline): MNHEY, SVGAGI. The V end was cut by 6 bases, the J end by 3 bases, with 11 bases between. The DNA for the CDR3 is TGTGCCAGCAGGCTCGGACAGTACACTGAAGCTTTCTTT. Translating gives CASRLGQYTEAFF.

This clonotype was recorded a few times. The chain joins TRBV6-6 to TRBJ2-3; D not certain. The CDR3 sequence is 15 residues long. Between the trimmed V and J ends, which lost 7 bases and 4 bases, there was a span of 18 bases. Germline values: CDR1 MNHNY, CDR2 SVGAGI (reference sequence). As DNA, the CDR3 is TGTGCCAGCACCAAGTCATTCTTTGGTCCAGATACGCAGTATTTT. Protein sequence: CASTKSFFGPDTQYF.

In regard to this clonotype: The junction departs from the called germline gene at one end, perhaps through a read error. This CDR3 is CSARVLQYRVSNYDYTF. In DNA form, the CDR3 reads TGCAGTGCTAGAGTCCTACAATACAGGGTTTCGAACTATGACTACACCTTC. The chain links TRBV20-1 to TRBJ1-2; tentative D call: TRBD1 (6 bases). There are 17 residues in the CDR3. Germline V lookup: CDR1 DFQATT, CDR2 SNEGSKA (reference sequence).

This chain uses TRBV3-1 with TRBJ2-6; 12 bases match TRBD1. CDR1 LGHDT and CDR2 YNNKEL come from the germline V gene (reference sequence). V lost 2 bases, J lost 3 bases, and 5 bases stayed unmatched. The CDR3 runs 18 residues. The CDR3 loop is CASSQFGTGGNGANVLTF. CDR3 bases: TGTGCCAGCAGCCAATTCGGGACAGGGGGCAATGGGGCCAACGTCCTGACTTTC.

The V gene is TRBV10-3, the J gene TRBJ1-2; TRBD1 is a possible D gene (5 bases). In germline, CDR1 is ENHRY, CDR2 SYGVKD. With 2 bases removed from V and 3 bases from J, the gap between germline ends came to 13 bases. This CDR3 has 15 amino acids. The CDR3 sequence is CAISEDQGVYYGYTF. As DNA, the CDR3 is TGTGCCATCAGTGAGGATCAGGGAGTATACTATGGCTACACCTTC.